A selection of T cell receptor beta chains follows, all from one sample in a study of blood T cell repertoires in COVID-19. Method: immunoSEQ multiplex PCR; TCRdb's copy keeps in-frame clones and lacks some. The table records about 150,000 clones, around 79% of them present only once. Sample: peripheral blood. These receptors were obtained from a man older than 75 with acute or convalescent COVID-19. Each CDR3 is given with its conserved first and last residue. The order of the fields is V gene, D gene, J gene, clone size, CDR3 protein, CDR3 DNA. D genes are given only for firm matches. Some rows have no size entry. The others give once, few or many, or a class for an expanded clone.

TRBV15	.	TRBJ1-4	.	CATSRDPTGGREKLFF	TGTGCCACCAGCAGAGATCCGACAGGAGGTCGGGAAAAACTGTTTTTT
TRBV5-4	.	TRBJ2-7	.	CASSLGQTNSYEQYF	TGTGCCAGCAGCTTGGGACAGACAAATAGCTACGAGCAGTACTTC
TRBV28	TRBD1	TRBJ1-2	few	CASRQGGANYGYTF	TGTGCCAGCAGGCAGGGGGGAGCTAACTATGGCTACACCTTC
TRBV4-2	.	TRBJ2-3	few	CASSQVAQTGTDTQYF	TGTGCCAGCAGCCAAGTAGCTCAGACGGGGACAGATACGCAGTATTTT
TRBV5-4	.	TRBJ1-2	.	CASSMDSNYGYTF	TGTGCCAGCAGCATGGACAGCAACTATGGCTACACCTTC
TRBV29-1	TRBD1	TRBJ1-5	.	CSVVWQGVGQPQHF	TGCAGCGTTGTGTGGCAGGGGGTGGGTCAGCCCCAGCATTTT
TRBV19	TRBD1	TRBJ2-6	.	CASLDRPGVSGANVLTF	TGTGCCAGTTTGGACAGGCCTGGGGTCTCTGGGGCCAACGTCCTGACTTTC
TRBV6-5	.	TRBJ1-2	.	CASSYSETGENGYTF	TGTGCCAGCAGTTACTCGGAGACCGGGGAAAATGGCTACACCTTC
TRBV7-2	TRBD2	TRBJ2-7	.	CASSSGLAGVSSYEQYF	TGTGCCAGCAGCTCCGGACTAGCGGGGGTTTCCTCCTACGAGCAGTACTTC
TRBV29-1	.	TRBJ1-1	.	CSVGGSGVGEAFF	TGCAGCGTTGGCGGGTCGGGGGTTGGTGAAGCTTTCTTT
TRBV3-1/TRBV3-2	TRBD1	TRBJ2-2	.	CASSPPGQGNTGELFF	TGTGCCAGCAGCCCCCCGGGACAGGGAAACACCGGGGAGCTGTTTTTT
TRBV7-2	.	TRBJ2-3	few	CASSPGLHTDTQYF	TGTGCCAGCAGCCCGGGACTCCACACAGATACGCAGTATTTT
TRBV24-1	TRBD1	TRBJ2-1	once	CATSEPGQRGDNEQFF	TGTGCCACCAGTGAGCCGGGACAGCGAGGAGACAATGAGCAGTTCTTC
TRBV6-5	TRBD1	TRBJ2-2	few	CASKTGERYTGELFF	TGTGCCAGCAAGACAGGGGAGCGGTACACCGGGGAGCTGTTTTTT
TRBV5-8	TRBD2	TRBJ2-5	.	CASTHLVGLAGAQETQYF	TGTGCCAGCACCCACCTGGTGGGGCTAGCGGGGGCTCAAGAGACCCAGTACTTC
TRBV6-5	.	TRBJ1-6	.	CASSYSIQGNNSPLHF	TGTGCCAGCAGTTACTCAATACAGGGAAATAATTCACCCCTCCACTTT
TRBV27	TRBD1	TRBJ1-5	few	CASSFLPTGEGNQPQHF	TGTGCCAGCAGTTTCCTCCCGACAGGGGAAGGCAATCAGCCCCAGCATTTT
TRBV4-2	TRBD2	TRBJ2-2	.	CASSQDFGLAGVPGELFF	TGTGCCAGCAGCCAAGATTTTGGACTAGCGGGGGTACCCGGGGAGCTGTTTTTT
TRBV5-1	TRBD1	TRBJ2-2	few	CASGTGGAGTGELFF	TGCGCCAGCGGAACAGGGGGCGCGGGCACCGGGGAGCTGTTTTTT
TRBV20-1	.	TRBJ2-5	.	CSASRAGQPQETQYF	TGCAGTGCTAGTCGCGCGGGGCAACCCCAAGAGACCCAGTACTTC
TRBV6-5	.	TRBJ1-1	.	CASSPGYTEAFF	TGTGCCAGCAGTCCAGGGTACACTGAAGCTTTCTTT